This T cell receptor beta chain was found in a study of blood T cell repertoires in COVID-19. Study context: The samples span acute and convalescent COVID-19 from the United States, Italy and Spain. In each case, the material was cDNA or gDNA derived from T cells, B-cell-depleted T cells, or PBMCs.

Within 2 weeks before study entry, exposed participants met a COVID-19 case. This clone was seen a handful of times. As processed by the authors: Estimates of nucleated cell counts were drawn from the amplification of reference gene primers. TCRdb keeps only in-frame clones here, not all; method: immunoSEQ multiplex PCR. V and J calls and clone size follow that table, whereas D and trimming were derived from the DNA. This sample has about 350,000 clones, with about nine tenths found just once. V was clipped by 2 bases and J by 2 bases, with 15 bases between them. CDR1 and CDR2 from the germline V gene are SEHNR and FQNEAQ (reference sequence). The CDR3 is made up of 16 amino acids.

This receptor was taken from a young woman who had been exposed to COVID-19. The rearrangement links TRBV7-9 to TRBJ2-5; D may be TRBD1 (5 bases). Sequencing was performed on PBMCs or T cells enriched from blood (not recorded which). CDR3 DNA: TGTGCCAGCAGCTTAATTCTAGGGGCCCTGCAAGAGACCCAGTACTTC. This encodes CASSLILGALQETQYF.